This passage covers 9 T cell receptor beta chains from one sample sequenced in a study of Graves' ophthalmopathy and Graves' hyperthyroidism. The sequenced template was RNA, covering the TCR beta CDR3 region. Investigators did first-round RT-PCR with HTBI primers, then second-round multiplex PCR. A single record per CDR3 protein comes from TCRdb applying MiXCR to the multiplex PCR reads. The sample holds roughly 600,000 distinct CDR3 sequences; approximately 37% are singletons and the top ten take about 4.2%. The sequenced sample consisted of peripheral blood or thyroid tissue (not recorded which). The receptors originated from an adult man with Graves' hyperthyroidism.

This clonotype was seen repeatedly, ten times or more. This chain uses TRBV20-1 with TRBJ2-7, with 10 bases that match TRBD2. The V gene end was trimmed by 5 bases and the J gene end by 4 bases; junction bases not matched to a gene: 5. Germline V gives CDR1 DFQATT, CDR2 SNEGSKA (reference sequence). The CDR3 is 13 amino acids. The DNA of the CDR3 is TGCAGTGCTGATAGCGGGAGGTCTTACGAGCAGTACTTC. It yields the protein CSADSGRSYEQYF.

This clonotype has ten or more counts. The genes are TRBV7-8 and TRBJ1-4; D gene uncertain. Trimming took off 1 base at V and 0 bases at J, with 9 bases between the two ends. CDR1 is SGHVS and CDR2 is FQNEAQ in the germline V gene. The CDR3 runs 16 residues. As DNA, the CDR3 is TGTGCCAGCAGCTTAGGGTTGACCGCAACTAATGAAAAACTGTTTTTT. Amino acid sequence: CASSLGLTATNEKLFF. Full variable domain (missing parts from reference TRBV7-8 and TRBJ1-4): GAGVSQSPRYKVAKRGQDVALRCDPISGHVSLFWYQQALGQGPEFLTYFQNEAQLDKSGLPSDRFFAERPEGSVSTLKIQRTQQEDSAVYLCASSLGLTATNEKLFFGSGTQLSVL.

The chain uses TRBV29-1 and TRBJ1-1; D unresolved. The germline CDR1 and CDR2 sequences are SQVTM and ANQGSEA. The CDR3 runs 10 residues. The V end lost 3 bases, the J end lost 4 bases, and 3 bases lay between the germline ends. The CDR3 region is CSVDGTEAFF. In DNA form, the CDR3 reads TGCAGCGTTGATGGCACTGAAGCTTTCTTT.

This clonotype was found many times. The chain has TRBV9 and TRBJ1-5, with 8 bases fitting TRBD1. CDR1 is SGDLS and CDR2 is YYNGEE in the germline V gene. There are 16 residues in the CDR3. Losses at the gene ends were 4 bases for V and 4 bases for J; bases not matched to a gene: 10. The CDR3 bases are TGTGCCAGCAGCACTCTTAGGACAGGGACTAATCAGCCCCAGCATTTT. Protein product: CASSTLRTGTNQPQHF.

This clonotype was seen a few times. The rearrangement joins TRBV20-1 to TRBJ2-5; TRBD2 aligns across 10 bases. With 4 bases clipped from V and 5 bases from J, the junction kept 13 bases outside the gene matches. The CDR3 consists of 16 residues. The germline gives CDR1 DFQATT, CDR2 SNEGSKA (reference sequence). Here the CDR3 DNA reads TGCAGTGCTACCCCCCGGAGCGGGAGGGGTTTGGAGACCCAGTACTTC. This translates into CSATPRSGRGLETQYF.

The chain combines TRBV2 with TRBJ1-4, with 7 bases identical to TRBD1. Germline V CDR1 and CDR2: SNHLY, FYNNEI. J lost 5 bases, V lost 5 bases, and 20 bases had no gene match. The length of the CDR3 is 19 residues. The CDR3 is CASSLSTIRRQGENEKLFF. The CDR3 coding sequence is TGTGCCAGCAGTTTATCGACCATCAGGAGACAGGGCGAAAATGAAAAACTGTTTTTT.

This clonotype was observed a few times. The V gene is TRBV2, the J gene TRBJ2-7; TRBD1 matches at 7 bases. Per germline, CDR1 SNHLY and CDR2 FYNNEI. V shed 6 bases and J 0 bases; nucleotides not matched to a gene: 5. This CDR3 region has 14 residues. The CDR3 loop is CASSPDRASYEQYF. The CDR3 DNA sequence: TGTGCCAGCAGCCCCGACAGGGCCTCCTACGAGCAGTACTTC. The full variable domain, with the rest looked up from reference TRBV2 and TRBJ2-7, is EPEVTQTPSHQVTQMGQEVILRCVPISNHLYFYWYRQILGQKVEFLVSFYNNEISEKSEIFDDQFSVERPDGSNFTLKIRSTKLEDSAMYFCASSPDRASYEQYFGPGTRLTVT.

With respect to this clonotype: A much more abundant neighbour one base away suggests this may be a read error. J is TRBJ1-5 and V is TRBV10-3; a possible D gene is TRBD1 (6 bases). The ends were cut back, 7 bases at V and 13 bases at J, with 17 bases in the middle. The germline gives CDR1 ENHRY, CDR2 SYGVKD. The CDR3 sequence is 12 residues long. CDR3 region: CAITEPGHSQHF. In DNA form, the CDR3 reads TGTGCCATCACCGAACCGGGACACTCTCAGCATTTT.

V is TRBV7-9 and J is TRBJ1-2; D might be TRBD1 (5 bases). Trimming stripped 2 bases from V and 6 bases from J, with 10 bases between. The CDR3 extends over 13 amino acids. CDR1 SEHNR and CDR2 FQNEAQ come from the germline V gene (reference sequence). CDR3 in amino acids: CASSLPGGDGYTF. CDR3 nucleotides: TGTGCCAGCAGCTTACCCGGAGGGGATGGCTACACCTTC.